This entry features one T cell receptor beta chain sequence. The protocol was immunoSEQ multiplex PCR, while the TCRdb copy is restricted to in-frame clones and leaves out a portion. Of roughly 87,000 clones listed, roughly nine tenths are singletons. With 1 base removed from V and 4 bases from J, the gap between germline ends came to 11 bases. The germline gives CDR1 SEHNR, CDR2 FQNEAQ (reference sequence). This CDR3 is built from 15 residues. The data stem from a study of blood T cell repertoires in COVID-19. The clonotype comes from a woman aged 80 or over with active COVID-19. The sample was peripheral blood. The chain carries TRBV7-9 and TRBJ2-1; tentative D call: TRBD2 (6 bases). CDR3 bases: TGTGCCAGCAGCTTAGACCCGGAGGGGTACAATGAGCAGTTCTTC. Translating gives CASSLDPEGYNEQFF.